This TCR beta chain was recorded in a study of cytomegalovirus exposure and HLA in healthy donors. Details on this clone: Its target is not known.

The ends lost 5 bases at V and 5 bases at J; junction bases unmatched: 4. The CDR3 runs to 16 residues. Germline values: CDR1 LNHNV, CDR2 YYDKDF (reference sequence). All donors participated as healthy donors of bone marrow. Donors sampled were nominally healthy, though unrecorded immune exposures were likely. Study-level results: TCR beta V segments were, for the most part, productive about 87% or about 30% of the time in an earlier analysis.

Both 60 Vbeta primers and 13 Jbeta primers went into the PCR. Method: immunoSEQ multiplex PCR; TCRdb's copy keeps in-frame clones and lacks some. The sample contains hundreds of thousands of clones, 78% of which appear only once. Sequences were obtained from PBMCs. The rearrangement uses TRBV15 and TRBJ2-3, with 16 bases lining up with TRBD2. The sequence came from a male donor in good health and CMV-seronegative. The chain's CDR3 is CATSRGTSGGGDTQYF. CDR3 coding DNA: TGTGCCACCAGCCGTGGGACTAGCGGGGGGGGAGATACGCAGTATTTT. The full variable domain, rest sourced from reference TRBV15 and TRBJ2-3, is DAMVIQNPRYQVTQFGKPVTLSCSQTLNHNVMYWYQQKSSQAPKLLFHYYDKDFNNEADTPDNFQSRRPNTSFCFLDIRSPGLGDTAMYLCATSRGTSGGGDTQYFGPGTRLTVL.